This TCR beta chain was sequenced in a study of CD8+CD57+ T cells in acquired aplastic anemia. Study in general: When averaged, DNA from sorted CD4+ and CD8+ cells came to approximately 3.2 ug. Study observations and caveats: Between the patient and control groups, CD8+ Simpson's diversity did not differ significantly. The study identified twenty-nine CD8+ CDR3 sequences shared by patients and controls.

Genomic DNA templated the TCR beta VDJ and CDR3 profiling. TCRdb re-derived calls from the reads in MiXCR, one entry per CDR3 protein. The repertoire has around 200,000 distinct CDR3 sequences, almost 50% of them found once; the top ten carry 15% to 20%. Patients picked for sequencing had shown CD8+CD57+ cell expansion detected by flow cytometry. Severe acquired aplastic anemia affected all patients. CDR3 length: 16 amino acids. Trimming at V came to 6 bases and at J to 6 bases, leaving 13 bases not matched to a gene. Germline CDR1 and CDR2: MNHEY and SVGAGI. In its sample, this clonotype was seen a few times. The target antigen is unknown.

The chain uses TRBV6-5 and TRBJ1-2; 10 bases match TRBD1. Input material: sorted CD4+, CD8+, or CD8+CD57+ T cells (not recorded which) from PBMCs. The TCR sequence derives from a human donor with aplastic anemia. The CDR3 reads CASRAGLGTGAHGYTF. The CDR3 bases are TGTGCCAGCAGGGCGGGGCTCGGGACAGGGGCACATGGCTACACCTTC.